The 20 T cell receptor beta chains below all came from one sample that was sequenced in a study of regulatory T cells in long-lasting Graves disease. Investigators prepared the TCR beta libraries by applying iRepertoire HTBI primers and Arm-PCR of CDR3 regions. From the multiplex PCR reads, TCRdb called clonotypes with MiXCR, one entry per CDR3 protein. The sample shows hundreds of thousands of distinct CDR3 sequences, approximately 12% of them seen only once. Time point specified: newly diagnosed GD, antithyroid drugs for less than 3 months. Following extraction of RNA from PBMCs, that RNA was used to make the TCR library. These data are also associated with another study on T cells in Graves' hyperthyroidism and ophthalmopathy.

Sample: peripheral blood mononuclear cells (PBMCs), taken at new diagnosis, from a patient treated with antithyroid drugs. The source is a woman in her twenties or thirties with Graves disease.

Turning to this clonotype: A much larger clone differs from this one at a single base, so this may be a read error. This chain connects TRBV18 to TRBJ2-1, with D perhaps matching TRBD1 (5 bases). V was cut by 2 bases and J by 2 bases, with 10 bases left in between. The germline V gene encodes CDR1 KGHSH and CDR2 LQKENI. The CDR3 totals 15 residues. The CDR3 is CASSPRGPPYNEQFF. CDR3 sequence (DNA): TGTGCCAGCTCACCAAGGGGTCCACCCTACAATGAGCAGTTCTTC.

The chain joins TRBV20-1 to TRBJ2-1; the D is unclear. CDR3 size: 13 residues. V lost 3 bases and J lost 0, with 6 bases in between. Germline V lookup: CDR1 DFQATT, CDR2 SNEGSKA (reference sequence). The CDR3 sequence is CSARTPSYNEQFF. Written as DNA, the CDR3 is TGCAGTGCTAGGACCCCCTCCTACAATGAGCAGTTCTTC.

This clonotype appeared a few times. The chain links TRBV29-1 to TRBJ2-1; the D gene could be TRBD1 or TRBD2 (6 bases each). V was cut by 3 bases and J by 13 bases, with 22 bases left in between. CDR3 length: 14 residues. From germline, CDR1 is SQVTM and CDR2 ANQGSEA. The CDR3, as DNA: TGCAGCGTTGAGGTACCTAAAACTCCGGGGGCACAGTTCTTC. This codes for CSVEVPKTPGAQFF.

This clonotype showed up many times. This chain uses TRBV28 with TRBJ2-5; 7 bases agree with TRBD1. This CDR3 spans 15 amino acids. Germline trimming cut 3 bases from V and 2 bases from J; bases unmatched to any gene: 6. Germline V CDR1 and CDR2: MDHEN, SYDVKM. The CDR3 spells CASSFSGQTQETQYF. For the CDR3, the DNA is TGTGCCAGCAGTTTCTCGGGACAGACACAAGAGACCCAGTACTTC.

This clonotype was observed a handful of times. V usage is TRBV9 and J usage is TRBJ1-1, with a weak D call TRBD1 (6 bases). Trimming took 3 bases from V and 0 from J, leaving 12 bases between them. Germline-derived CDR1 and CDR2 are SGDLS and YYNGEE. The CDR3 is 15 amino acids. CDR3 DNA: TGTGCCAGCAGCGAGGGGGGGCGAATGAACACTGAAGCTTTCTTT. It encodes CASSEGGRMNTEAFF.

This clonotype was counted at least ten times. The chain links TRBV19 to TRBJ2-4, with 9 bases aligning to TRBD2. The CDR3 length is 17 residues. CDR1 and CDR2 (germline): LNHDA, SQIVND (reference sequence). With V trimmed by 5 bases and J by 0 bases, 8 bases remained unmatched. The CDR3 region has the DNA TGTGCCAGTAGTGCCATAGCGGGGGTGCTAGCCAAAAACATTCAGTACTTC. Protein sequence: CASSAIAGVLAKNIQYF.

The V gene is TRBV20-1, the J gene TRBJ2-7; TRBD2 aligns across 9 bases. Germline V gene lookup returns CDR1 DFQATT and CDR2 SNEGSKA (reference sequence). This CDR3 has 15 amino acids. With 1 base clipped from V and 5 bases from J, the junction kept 9 bases outside the gene matches. In DNA form, the CDR3 reads TGCAGTGCTAGAGGGGTAGCGGGAGCGAAGAACGAGCAGTACTTC. It translates to CSARGVAGAKNEQYF.

This clonotype was recorded once. This chain uses TRBV30 with TRBJ1-1; no definite D call. Germline V gene lookup returns CDR1 GTSNPN and CDR2 SVGIG (reference sequence). V lost 4 bases, J lost 3 bases, and 6 bases lay in between. The CDR3 length is 11 residues. CDR3 nucleotides: TGTGCCTGGACGTCTTACACTGAAGCTTTCTTT. This encodes CAWTSYTEAFF.

This clonotype has just a few counts. This chain links TRBV19 with TRBJ2-1; D is ambiguous. Deletions cut 0 bases from V and 4 bases from J, with 10 bases between. The germline gives CDR1 LNHDA, CDR2 SQIVND (reference sequence). This CDR3 spans 15 amino acids. CDR3 in DNA: TGTGCCAGTAGTATAGATCAGAAGCTTTACAATGAGCAGTTCTTC. This sequence encodes CASSIDQKLYNEQFF.

The V gene is TRBV19, the J gene TRBJ1-5; 10 positions match TRBD1. CDR3 length equals 15 residues. Germline V lookup: CDR1 LNHDA, CDR2 SQIVND (reference sequence). Losses at the gene ends were 6 bases for V and 2 bases for J; bases not matched to a gene: 4. CDR3 sequence (DNA): TGTGCCAGTAGGACAGGGGGCAGGGGCAATCAGCCCCAGCATTTT. This codes for CASRTGGRGNQPQHF.

This chain joins TRBV6-1 and TRBJ2-3; the D gene is possibly TRBD1 (6 bases). The CDR3 is 13 amino acids. Germline V lookup: CDR1 MNHNS, CDR2 SASEGT. The V and J ends lost 9 bases and 1 base respectively, with 11 bases between them. The DNA for the CDR3 is TGTGCCAGTTCAGGACAGCGCACAGATACGCAGTATTTT. It specifies CASSGQRTDTQYF.

In this sample, this clonotype turned up a few times. The chain employs TRBV7-2 and TRBJ2-5; 8 bases fit TRBD1. After removal of 4 bases from V and 6 bases from J, the junction contained 7 bases not matched to a gene. The CDR3 sequence is 14 residues long. In germline, CDR1 is SGHTA, CDR2 FQGNSA. The CDR3 protein is CASSSRTGKKTQYF. As DNA, the CDR3 is TGTGCCAGCAGCTCACGGACAGGGAAAAAGACCCAGTACTTC.

In this sample, this clonotype turned up many times. This CDR3 reads CASSFKVLLAGEQYF. CDR3 DNA sequence: TGTGCCAGCAGCTTCAAGGTTTTATTAGCGGGCGAGCAGTACTTC. The chain combines TRBV11-2 with TRBJ2-7, with 7 bases that match TRBD2. The germline V gene has CDR1 SGHAT and CDR2 FQNNGV. V shed 3 bases and J 6 bases; nucleotides not matched to a gene: 11. The CDR3 extends over 15 amino acids.

This clonotype came up once. The gene calls are TRBV19 and TRBJ2-3, with TRBD2 identical over 12 bases. With V trimmed by 3 bases and J by 3 bases, 10 bases remained unmatched. Germline CDR1 is LNHDA and CDR2 is SQIVND (reference sequence). There are 18 residues in the CDR3. The CDR3 region is CASSISRTSGKVTDTQYF. The CDR3 DNA reads TGTGCCAGTAGTATCTCTAGGACTAGCGGGAAGGTTACAGATACGCAGTATTTT.

This clonotype was counted ten times or more. This chain connects TRBV11-2 to TRBJ2-1; 7 bases are shared with TRBD2. Germline values: CDR1 SGHAT, CDR2 FQNNGV. CDR3 size: 14 residues. With 3 bases clipped from V and 9 bases from J, the junction kept 8 bases outside the gene matches. In DNA, the CDR3 is TGTGCCAGCAGCTTGAGGACTAGTCGAGTTGAGCAGTTCTTC. As protein: CASSLRTSRVEQFF.

In this sample, this clonotype turned up a few times. This chain joins TRBV20-1 and TRBJ2-7, with no clear D. This CDR3 is 14 amino acids long. Trimming left V 0 bases short and J 2 bases short, with 11 bases between. The germline gives CDR1 DFQATT, CDR2 SNEGSKA (reference sequence). The CDR3 nucleotides are TGCAGTGCTAGAGATTGGCCAGCGCCCTACGAGCAGTACTTC. This gives the protein CSARDWPAPYEQYF.

This clonotype was counted many times. The gene calls are TRBV11-2 and TRBJ2-1; TRBD1 agrees at 9 bases. The V segment lost 5 bases and the J segment 8 bases; nucleotides outside the gene matches: 4. Germline CDR1 and CDR2: SGHAT and FQNNGV. This CDR3 region has 13 residues. CDR3 loop: CASSRDRVHEQFF. CDR3 nucleotide sequence: TGTGCCAGCAGCCGGGACAGGGTCCATGAGCAGTTCTTC. Full variable domain (missing parts from reference TRBV11-2 and TRBJ2-1): EAGVAQSPRYKIIEKRQSVAFWCNPISGHATLYWYQQILGQGPKLLIQFQNNGVVDDSQLPKDRFSAERLKGVDSTLKIQPAKLEDSAVYLCASSRDRVHEQFFGPGTRLTVL.

This clonotype was detected many times. The chain uses TRBV28 and TRBJ2-7; TRBD2 might be the D (5 bases). Germline lookup yields CDR1 MDHEN and CDR2 SYDVKM. CDR3 length equals 12 residues. Trimming shortened V by 8 bases and J by 0 bases, and 8 bases separated the two germline ends. The CDR3 is CASGEFSYEQYF. Written as DNA, the CDR3 is TGTGCCAGCGGGGAGTTCTCCTACGAGCAGTACTTC. The full variable domain, completed using reference TRBV28 and TRBJ2-7, is DVKVTQSSRYLVKRTGEKVFLECVQDMDHENMFWYRQDPGLGLRLIYFSYDVKMKEKGDIPEGYSVSREKKERFSLILESASTNQTSMYLCASGEFSYEQYFGPGTRLTVT.

This clonotype was counted many times. The V and J genes are TRBV11-2 and TRBJ2-7; a possible D gene is TRBD2 (6 bases). CDR1 is SGHAT and CDR2 is FQNNGV in the germline V gene. Trimming removed 6 bases from V and 2 bases from J, with 17 bases in between. The CDR3 has 15 amino acids. This chain's CDR3 is CASSPNPAGTYEQYF. CDR3 bases: TGTGCCAGCAGTCCTAACCCGGCGGGGACCTACGAGCAGTACTTC.

This clonotype was picked up a small number of times. CDR3 DNA sequence: TGTGCCAGCAGCTTGGGCGGTCTAGCGGGAGTTTTAGGCATTCAGTACTTC. Translating gives CASSLGGLAGVLGIQYF. The chain joins TRBV7-9 to TRBJ2-4; TRBD2 matches at 10 bases. Trimming took 3 bases from V and 9 from J; bases not matched to a gene: 14. Germline-derived CDR1 and CDR2 are SEHNR and FQNEAQ (reference sequence). This CDR3 comprises 17 residues.